These T cell receptor beta chains were read from a single sample in a study of blood T cell repertoires in COVID-19. The protocol was immunoSEQ multiplex PCR, while the TCRdb copy is restricted to in-frame clones and leaves out a portion. The sample lists some 100,000 clones, roughly 80% occurring once. What was sequenced was peripheral blood. These receptors came from a woman aged 55 to 70 with acute or convalescent COVID-19. The CDR3 runs from the conserved cysteine through the conserved F or W.

cdr3_length j_call v_call cdr3_aa
15 TRBJ2-7 TRBV14 CASSQERSVSYEQYF
14 TRBJ2-2 TRBV5-1 CASRGLAGTGELFF
15 TRBJ2-1 TRBV29-1 CSVEVWDSNYNEQFF
14 TRBJ1-3 TRBV10-3 CAINPDPSGNTIYF
14 TRBJ2-7 TRBV27 CASSSRDRNYEQYF
14 TRBJ2-1 TRBV7-3 CASSLTGLSNEQFF
14 TRBJ2-1 TRBV10-3 CAISESHPAGEQFF
16 TRBJ1-5 TRBV6-5 CASSYSARGFYQPQHF
12 TRBJ2-3 TRBV5-4 CASSLSSDTQYF
15 TRBJ1-2 TRBV9 CASSVGQGANYGYTF
15 TRBJ2-1 TRBV12-5 CASGSGQGAQHEQFF
13 TRBJ1-5 TRBV12-3/TRBV12-4 CASSLWEEQPQHF
11 TRBJ1-4 TRBV29-1 CSALREEKLFF
15 TRBJ1-1 TRBV18 CASSPQQGQNTEAFF
14 TRBJ1-2 TRBV30 CAWSPLGQGYGYTF
19 TRBJ2-1 TRBV4-2 CASSQSGGLAGGRRDEQFF